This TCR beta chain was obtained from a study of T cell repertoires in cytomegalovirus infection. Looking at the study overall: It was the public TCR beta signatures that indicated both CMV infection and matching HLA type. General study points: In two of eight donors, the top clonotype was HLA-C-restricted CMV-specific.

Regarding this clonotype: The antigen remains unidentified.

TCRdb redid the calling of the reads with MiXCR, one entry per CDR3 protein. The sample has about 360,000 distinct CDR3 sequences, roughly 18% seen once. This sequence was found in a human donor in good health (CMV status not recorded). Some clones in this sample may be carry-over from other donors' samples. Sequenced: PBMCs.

The CDR3 reads CAIRNQDRHRQFF. The CDR3 DNA follows: TGTGCCATCAGGAATCAGGACAGGCACCGGCAGTTCTTC. The chain recombines TRBV10-3 with TRBJ2-1; TRBD1 aligns across 7 bases. V shed 6 bases, J shed 12 bases, and the junction held 11 bases outside the gene matches. The CDR3 loop spans 13 amino acids. CDR1 and CDR2 from the germline V gene are ENHRY and SYGVKD.